These 17 T cell receptor beta chains came from one sample sequenced in a study of blood T cell repertoires in COVID-19. Repertoires were generated with immunoSEQ multiplex PCR, while TCRdb's copy carries only in-frame clones and drops some. Seen here are fewer than 500,000 clones, about 89% observed once, and the top ten hold 4.3%. Sequenced: peripheral blood. The receptors were sampled from a woman younger than 45 with acute or convalescent COVID-19.

The J gene is TRBJ2-1, the V gene TRBV6-4; TRBD2 aligns across 11 bases. From germline, CDR1 is MRHNA and CDR2 SNTAGT. The trim removed 4 bases at V and 7 bases at J, leaving 3 bases unmatched. CDR3 length: 14 residues. The CDR3 bases are TGTGCCAGCAGTGCGGCTAGCGGGGGGAATGAGCAGTTCTTC. The encoded protein is CASSAASGGNEQFF.

This chain's CDR3 is CASSPTPGFTDTQYF. In DNA form, the CDR3 reads TGTGCCAGCAGCCCAACTCCGGGGTTCACAGATACGCAGTATTTT. This chain uses TRBV9 with TRBJ2-3; a weak D match, TRBD2 (5 bases). Germline-derived CDR1 and CDR2 are SGDLS and YYNGEE. Trimming left V 4 bases short and J 2 bases short, with 14 bases between. The CDR3 has 15 amino acids.

The V and J genes are TRBV6-5 and TRBJ2-6, with D tentatively TRBD1 (5 bases). V dropped 6 bases and J dropped 5 bases, with 14 bases sitting between them. The germline V gene has CDR1 MNHEY and CDR2 SVGAGI. The CDR3 has 15 amino acids. CDR3 sequence reads: CASRDSGSRANVLTF. The CDR3 nucleotides are TGTGCCAGCAGGGATTCAGGGTCTCGGGCCAACGTCCTGACTTTC.

The CDR3 DNA reads as TGTGCCAGCAGCGGGATGGGACAGGGGATGACCGGGGAGCTGTTTTTT. As protein: CASSGMGQGMTGELFF. V and J are TRBV5-4 and TRBJ2-2; TRBD1 matches 10 bases. Per germline, CDR1 SGHNT and CDR2 YYREEE (reference sequence). After removal of 4 bases from V and 5 bases from J, the junction contained 8 bases not matched to a gene. This CDR3 has 16 residues.

The rearrangement links TRBV9 to TRBJ2-2, with TRBD2 as a possible D gene (6 bases). The ends were cut back, 5 bases at V and 3 bases at J, with 11 bases in the middle. The CDR3 extends over 14 amino acids. The germline CDR1 and CDR2 sequences are SGDLS and YYNGEE. Here the CDR3 reads CASSGGVYTGELFF. Written as DNA, the CDR3 is TGTGCCAGCAGTGGAGGGGTCTACACCGGGGAGCTGTTTTTT.

The gene calls are TRBV19 and TRBJ1-5, with 8 bases fitting TRBD1. This CDR3 comprises 20 residues. After removal of 6 bases from V and 0 bases from J, the junction contained 19 bases not matched to a gene. Germline V gene data show CDR1 as LNHDA and CDR2 as SQIVND (reference sequence). The CDR3 DNA follows: TGTGCCAGTAGGGGCGGCTCGGGACAGGCCCTGCTGTATAGCAATCAGCCCCAGCATTTT. It specifies CASRGGSGQALLYSNQPQHF.

This clone was seen only once. V is TRBV14 and J is TRBJ2-3; TRBD2 agrees at 12 bases. V was clipped by 3 bases and J by 4 bases; unmatched bases: 14. This CDR3 comprises 19 residues. Germline-derived CDR1 and CDR2 are SGHDN and FVKESK. The CDR3 loop is CASSHLGLAGYYESDTQYF. In DNA form, the CDR3 reads TGTGCCAGCAGCCACCTCGGACTAGCGGGGTATTACGAGTCAGATACGCAGTATTTT.

This chain connects TRBV3-1 (or the pseudogene TRBV3-2) to TRBJ2-1, with 8 bases matching TRBD2. Germline V gives CDR1 LGHDT, CDR2 YNNKEL (reference sequence). The CDR3 contains 18 residues. V dropped 0 bases and J dropped 2; count of bases not matched to a gene: 9. In DNA, the CDR3 is TGTGCCAGCAGCCAAGATCGGGAGCTAGCGGGTGCCTACAATGAGCAGTTCTTC. It encodes CASSQDRELAGAYNEQFF.

There are a few counts of this clone. The genes are TRBV30 and TRBJ2-7; 10 bases line up with TRBD1. With V trimmed by 8 bases and J by 6 bases, 7 bases remained unmatched. CDR3 length equals 12 residues. Germline CDR1 GTSNPN, CDR2 SVGIG (reference sequence). For the CDR3, the DNA is TGTGCCGGAGACAGGGGGCAAAGCGAGCAGTACTTC. This encodes CAGDRGQSEQYF.

This clone has only one observation. This chain uses TRBV2 with TRBJ2-6; D uncertain. Germline V lookup: CDR1 SNHLY, CDR2 FYNNEI. Trimming removed 5 bases at V and 3 bases at J, with 2 bases between. The CDR3 consists of 12 residues. For the CDR3, the DNA is TGTGCCAGCAGTTATGGGGCCAACGTCCTGACTTTC. Its translation is CASSYGANVLTF.

The chain's CDR3 is CASNEGPDRHYGYTF. The CDR3 DNA follows: TGTGCCAGCAACGAAGGCCCGGACAGACACTATGGCTACACCTTC. V is TRBV6-1 and J is TRBJ1-2, with D maybe TRBD1 (6 bases). Trimming left V 7 bases short and J 3 bases short, with 18 bases between. Per the germline V gene, CDR1 is MNHNS and CDR2 is SASEGT. The CDR3 runs 15 residues.

The V call is TRBV5-4, the J call TRBJ2-3, with 9 bases fitting TRBD1. The ends lost 5 bases at V and 6 bases at J; junction bases unmatched: 7. CDR1 SGHNT and CDR2 YYREEE come from the germline V gene (reference sequence). The CDR3 sequence is 14 residues long. In nucleotides, the CDR3 is TGTGCCAGCAGTCACCGGGACAGGGTTGATACGCAGTATTTT. This gives the protein CASSHRDRVDTQYF.

The gene calls are TRBV5-4 and TRBJ1-5, with 7 bases identical to TRBD1. Germline V gene data show CDR1 as SGHNT and CDR2 as YYREEE (reference sequence). This CDR3 comprises 15 residues. The V and J ends lost 0 bases and 0 bases, in that order; junction bases with no gene match: 0. CDR3: CASSLDRGSNQPQHF. CDR3 DNA: TGTGCCAGCAGCTTGGACAGGGGTAGCAATCAGCCCCAGCATTTT.

In this sample, this clone turned up a few times. The chain uses TRBV10-2 and TRBJ2-3, with 12 bases identical to TRBD2. Trimming removed 3 bases from V and 4 bases from J; junction bases left unmatched: 2. The CDR3 extends over 15 amino acids. Germline V gene data show CDR1 as WSHSY and CDR2 as SAAADI. The DNA for the CDR3 is TGCGCCAGCAGTGAAACTAGCGGGGGGCCAGATACGCAGTATTTT. Translation: CASSETSGGPDTQYF.

This chain joins TRBV7-9 and TRBJ2-1; 8 nucleotides match TRBD2. Unmatched junction bases numbered 11, after V lost 4 bases and J lost 6 bases. This CDR3 spans 16 amino acids. Germline V gives CDR1 SEHNR, CDR2 FQNEAQ (reference sequence). CDR3 region: CASSYPGTRVSNEQFF. The DNA of the CDR3 is TGTGCCAGCAGCTACCCTGGGACTAGAGTTAGCAATGAGCAGTTCTTC.

The gene calls are TRBV7-8 and TRBJ2-2; the match to TRBD1 covers 7 bases. The CDR3 runs to 15 residues. Germline CDR1 is SGHVS and CDR2 is FQNEAQ. V shed 11 bases and J 2 bases; nucleotides not matched to a gene: 11. The CDR3 DNA reads as TGTGCCGGGACGATAGGGGGCTTAAACACCGGGGAGCTGTTTTTT. It codes for CAGTIGGLNTGELFF. Complete variable domain (other parts from reference TRBV7-8 and TRBJ2-2): GAGVSQSPRYKVAKRGQDVALRCDPISGHVSLFWYQQALGQGPEFLTYFQNEAQLDKSGLPSDRFFAERPEGSVSTLKIQRTQQEDSAVYLCAGTIGGLNTGELFFGEGSRLTVL.

V gene TRBV5-4 combines with J gene TRBJ1-5; tentatively, D is TRBD1 (5 bases). The V gene's germline CDR1 is SGHNT and CDR2 YYREEE (reference sequence). This CDR3 region has 15 residues. The V and J ends lost 0 bases and 5 bases respectively, with 12 bases between them. The DNA of the CDR3 is TGTGCCAGCAGCTTGGGAGGGGAGGGAGATCAGCCCCAGCATTTT. It is translated as CASSLGGEGDQPQHF.